This is a list of T cell receptor beta chains from one sample in a study of preoperative IRX-2 immunotherapy in early breast cancer. The data were produced by immunoSEQ multiplex PCR, yet TCRdb's version contains in-frame clones alone and is incomplete. The sample has about 34,000 clones, nearly 95% seen once. The sample was gathered from a patient treated with IRX-2 immunotherapy. Receptors were obtained from a human donor with breast cancer. Both conserved end residues are part of each CDR3. The D gene is left open where the match is weak. Part of the rows lack a size; the others show once, few, many or a class for expanded clones.

d_call clone_size j_call v_call cdr3_aa cdr3_nt
TRBD2 . TRBJ2-3 TRBV6-5 CASSYRLSGSIDTQYF TGTGCCAGCAGTTACAGACTTAGCGGGAGCATAGATACGCAGTATTTT
TRBD1 . TRBJ1-2 TRBV30 CAWSAQGARGGYTF TGTGCCTGGAGCGCCCAGGGGGCTCGCGGTGGCTACACCTTC
. . TRBJ1-5 TRBV21-1 CASSKDYNSNQPQHF TGTGCCAGCAGCAAAGATTACAATAGCAATCAGCCCCAGCATTTT
. . TRBJ2-1 TRBV7-8 CASSSRGAGSSYNEQFF TGTGCCAGCAGCTCCCGGGGGGCTGGGTCCTCCTACAATGAGCAGTTCTTC
. . TRBJ2-1 TRBV4-1 CASRQDPSPYEQFF TGCGCCAGCCGACAGGACCCTTCCCCTTATGAGCAGTTCTTC
. . TRBJ1-1 TRBV10-2 CASSSIGPNTEAFF TGCGCCAGCAGTTCCATAGGGCCCAACACTGAAGCTTTCTTT
. . TRBJ2-3 TRBV5-1 CASSLQGVTDTQYF TGCGCCAGCAGCTTACAAGGGGTCACAGATACGCAGTATTTT
TRBD2 . TRBJ2-3 TRBV7-2 CASSFGGGIPDTQYF TGTGCCAGCAGCTTTGGGGGGGGGATTCCAGATACGCAGTATTTT
. . TRBJ1-1 TRBV28 CASSSGGVVENTEAFF TGTGCCAGCAGTTCCGGAGGGGTTGTCGAGAACACTGAAGCTTTCTTT
. . TRBJ1-1 TRBV7-9 CASSFSGTEAFF TGTGCCAGCAGCTTTTCAGGCACTGAAGCTTTCTTT
. once TRBJ2-7 TRBV9 CASSAEGGPYEQYF TGTGCCAGCAGCGCGGAGGGGGGGCCTTACGAGCAGTACTTC
. . TRBJ2-7 TRBV9 CASSSPYNYEQYF TGTGCCAGCAGCTCCCCCTATAACTACGAGCAGTACTTC
. . TRBJ1-5 TRBV6-1 CASSEGAVSNQPQHF TGTGCCAGCAGTGAAGGGGCAGTTAGCAATCAGCCCCAGCATTTT
. once TRBJ2-3 TRBV9 CASSLPQTKPSTDTQYF TGTGCCAGCAGCCTCCCCCAAACCAAGCCTAGCACAGATACGCAGTATTTT
. . TRBJ1-5 TRBV2 CASSETPFLRSDQPQHF TGTGCCAGCAGTGAAACCCCCTTTTTACGTAGTGATCAGCCCCAGCATTTT
TRBD1 . TRBJ1-5 TRBV28 CASRDRGLYQPQHF TGTGCCAGCAGGGACAGGGGTTTATATCAGCCCCAGCATTTT
. . TRBJ2-5 TRBV19 CASQPDHQETQYF TGTGCCAGCCAGCCGGACCACCAAGAGACCCAGTACTTC
. . TRBJ2-1 TRBV7-9 CASSFEAVRYNEQFF TGTGCCAGCAGCTTTGAGGCTGTAAGGTACAATGAGCAGTTCTTC
TRBD1 once TRBJ1-1 TRBV29-1 CSVEGEGARTEAFF TGCAGCGTTGAGGGAGAGGGGGCGCGAACTGAAGCTTTCTTT
TRBD1 . TRBJ1-5 TRBV28 CASNPQTGGVQPQHF TGTGCCAGCAACCCGCAGACAGGGGGCGTTCAGCCCCAGCATTTT
. . TRBJ2-7 TRBV4-3 CASSQRAVRLAAEQYF TGCGCCAGCAGCCAACGGGCCGTAAGACTGGCTGCGGAGCAGTACTTC
. . TRBJ2-1 TRBV16 CASSQSDGNEQFF TGTGCCAGCAGCCAATCCGACGGGAATGAGCAGTTCTTC
. . TRBJ2-5 TRBV7-9 CASSLPGQWETQYF TGTGCCAGCAGCTTGCCGGGACAATGGGAGACCCAGTACTTC
. . TRBJ1-3 TRBV19 CASLPNTIRERGNTIYF TGTGCCAGTCTCCCTAATACAATTCGGGAAAGGGGGAACACCATATATTTT
. . TRBJ2-7 TRBV7-6 CASSLVTNSAGEQYF TGTGCCAGCAGCTTAGTCACCAACTCGGCGGGGGAGCAGTACTTC
TRBD2 once TRBJ2-5 TRBV9 CASTPAALAGLGSKETQYF TGTGCCAGCACCCCCGCGGCACTAGCGGGACTTGGATCGAAAGAGACCCAGTACTTC
TRBD1 . TRBJ1-2 TRBV28 CASRNPGQGGYGYTF TGTGCCAGCAGGAACCCGGGACAGGGGGGTTATGGCTACACCTTC
. . TRBJ2-2 TRBV27 CASRELVTGTTGELFF TGTGCCAGCAGGGAGCTAGTGACGGGGACCACCGGGGAGCTGTTTTTT
. . TRBJ2-2 TRBV5-1 CASSLGASVLPGELFF TGCGCCAGCAGCTTGGGGGCTAGCGTTCTTCCCGGGGAGCTGTTTTTT
. . TRBJ2-7 TRBV6-5 CASSRDIPYEQYF TGTGCCAGCTCTCGGGACATTCCCTACGAGCAGTACTTC
TRBD2 . TRBJ2-1 TRBV9 CASSGASGSNEQFF TGTGCCAGCAGCGGGGCTAGCGGGAGCAATGAGCAGTTCTTC
. . TRBJ2-1 TRBV7-9 CASSFFRNEQFF TGTGCCAGCAGCTTTTTTAGGAATGAGCAGTTCTTC
. . TRBJ1-1 TRBV1 CTSSNPQGPNTEAFF TGCACCAGCAGCAACCCACAGGGGCCGAACACTGAAGCTTTCTTT
TRBD1 . TRBJ2-2 TRBV4-2 CASSQGQGIGELFF TGTGCCAGCAGCCAAGGACAGGGGATCGGGGAGCTGTTTTTT
TRBD1 once TRBJ1-2 TRBV14 CASSQGTGIIYGYTF TGTGCCAGCAGCCAGGGGACAGGGATTATCTATGGCTACACCTTC
TRBD2 medium-sized TRBJ2-1 TRBV6-5 CASSYGAGGSEQFF TGTGCCAGCAGTTACGGGGCGGGAGGCAGTGAGCAGTTCTTC
TRBD1 . TRBJ1-2 TRBV28 CASSSGTAGKYGYTF TGTGCCAGCAGCTCCGGGACAGCGGGGAAGTATGGCTACACCTTC
TRBD1 . TRBJ2-7 TRBV9 CASSVGGGTGSYEQYF TGTGCCAGCAGCGTAGGGGGAGGGACAGGGTCCTACGAGCAGTACTTC
TRBD1 . TRBJ1-5 TRBV18 CASSPQTGDQPQHF TGTGCCAGCTCACCACAGACAGGGGATCAGCCCCAGCATTTT
. . TRBJ2-3 TRBV27 CASRGATSTDTQYF TGTGCCAGCCGAGGAGCAACTAGCACAGATACGCAGTATTTT
. . TRBJ1-3 TRBV14 CASSQGDGRLSGNTIYF TGTGCCAGCAGCCAAGGTGACGGGAGGCTCTCTGGAAACACCATATATTTT
. . TRBJ2-7 TRBV5-4 CASSFRGVFYEQYF TGTGCCAGCAGTTTCAGGGGGGTTTTCTACGAGCAGTACTTC